This T cell receptor beta chain appears in the sequencing data of a study of blood T cells in healthy people across ages. Trimming removed 5 bases from V and 7 bases from J; junction bases left unmatched: 16. The CDR3 loop spans 16 amino acids. Germline loops: CDR1 SGHAT, CDR2 FQNNGV. There are a few counts of this clonotype. What it recognizes is unknown. Sample-barcoded 5' priming and a J-beta primer mix drove a second PCR of roughly 6 to 12 cycles. One entry per CDR3 protein, called by TCRdb with MiXCR from the 5' RACE reads. Of 1,100,000 or so distinct CDR3 sequences detected, 40% to 55% appear once; the ten largest clones hold approximately 19%. Study results and limitations: Aged donors had fewer naive CD4+ cells and lower diversity than long-lived donors.

This receptor was obtained from a woman in her fifties or sixties in good health. The sequencing sample was made of blood. This rearrangement joins TRBV11-2 to TRBJ1-2, with 7 bases fitting TRBD1. This chain's CDR3 is CASSARQGVNTFGYTF. CDR3 DNA: TGTGCCAGCAGCGCCCGACAGGGAGTAAATACTTTTGGCTACACCTTC.